A single sample is the source of the 21 T cell receptor beta chains below, sequenced in a study of PD-1 blockade in mismatch repair-deficient tumors. Data came from immunoSEQ multiplex PCR; TCRdb stores just in-frame clones and leaves some out. The sample holds under 95,000 clones, about four fifths seen once. Specimen: peripheral blood, collected 44 weeks after starting pembrolizumab. These receptors were obtained from an adult with mismatch repair-deficient cancer.

The rearrangement joins TRBV9 to TRBJ2-7; TRBD1 aligns across 9 bases. Trimming removed 4 bases from V and 1 base from J; junction bases left unmatched: 6. The CDR3 length is 15 residues. Per the germline V gene, CDR1 is SGDLS and CDR2 is YYNGEE. The CDR3 DNA reads as TGTGCCAGCAGCCCCTGGGGGACAGGGTCCTACGAGCAGTACTTC. It yields the protein CASSPWGTGSYEQYF.

The V and J genes are TRBV6-5 and TRBJ1-2; D is uncertain. V was clipped by 8 bases and J by 3 bases, with 10 bases between them. The germline V gene encodes CDR1 MNHEY and CDR2 SVGAGI. The CDR3 consists of 12 residues. The CDR3 loop reads CASSRDHYGYTF. The CDR3 region has the DNA TGTGCCAGCTCTCGCGACCACTATGGCTACACCTTC.

This clone was seen only a few times. This chain uses TRBV6-1 with TRBJ2-1; TRBD2 agrees at 13 bases. The CDR3 runs 20 residues. J was trimmed by 5 bases and V by 4 bases; bases with no gene match: 17. CDR1 and CDR2 from the germline V gene are MNHNS and SASEGT. The chain's CDR3 is CASSGFQGLAGVKPNNEQFF. CDR3 in DNA: TGTGCCAGCAGTGGGTTTCAAGGACTAGCGGGAGTCAAACCGAACAATGAGCAGTTCTTC.

The V and J genes are TRBV5-4 and TRBJ2-7; 14 bases are a match to TRBD2. This CDR3 has 17 residues. Germline assignment: CDR1 SGHNT and CDR2 YYREEE (reference sequence). Unmatched junction bases numbered 10, after V lost 3 bases and J lost 5 bases. CDR3 DNA sequence: TGTGCCAGCAGCTCCAGACTAGCGGGAGGGCCGCGGGACGAGCAGTACTTC. Translating it yields CASSSRLAGGPRDEQYF.

This clone came up once. The rearrangement joins TRBV5-1 to TRBJ2-2; D not resolved. V was shortened by 4 bases and J by 0 bases, with 4 bases between the two germline ends. Germline V gives CDR1 SGHRS, CDR2 YFSETQ. The CDR3 runs 13 residues. CDR3 in amino acids: CASSPANTGELFF. In DNA, the CDR3 is TGCGCCAGCAGCCCGGCGAACACCGGGGAGCTGTTTTTT. The full variable domain, its missing parts supplied by reference TRBV5-1 and TRBJ2-2, is KAGVTQTPRYLIKTRGQQVTLSCSPISGHRSVSWYQQTPGQGLQFLFEYFSETQRNKGNFPGRFSGRQFSNSRSEMNVSTLELGDSALYLCASSPANTGELFFGEGSRLTVL.

J is TRBJ2-4 and V is TRBV29-1, with 10 bases fitting TRBD2. V trimming: 0 bases; J trimming: 4 bases; junction bases outside the gene matches: 3. Germline V lookup: CDR1 SQVTM, CDR2 ANQGSEA. This CDR3 has 15 residues. The CDR3 region has the DNA TGCAGCGTTGAAGAAAGCGGGAGGGTAAAAAACATTCAGTACTTC. It is translated as CSVEESGRVKNIQYF.

The chain links TRBV5-1 to TRBJ1-1, with D perhaps TRBD1 (5 bases). Germline CDR1 is SGHRS and CDR2 is YFSETQ. This CDR3 spans 13 amino acids. Trimming pared 6 bases from V and 4 bases from J, leaving 13 bases between. The CDR3 nucleotides are TGCGCCAGCATCGGGGATGGGGGCACTGAAGCTTTCTTT. It yields the protein CASIGDGGTEAFF.

The CDR3 DNA sequence: TGTGCCTGGAAGGACCAAGAGACCCAGTACTTC. Protein product: CAWKDQETQYF. The chain combines TRBV30 with TRBJ2-5, with D uncertain. CDR1 and CDR2 from the germline V gene are GTSNPN and SVGIG (reference sequence). V was shortened by 4 bases and J by 0 bases, with 3 bases between the two germline ends. The CDR3 is 11 amino acids.

V is TRBV4-1 and J is TRBJ2-7; 8 nucleotides match TRBD1. This CDR3 region has 15 residues. After removal of 4 bases from V and 0 bases from J, the junction contained 5 bases not matched to a gene. Germline V gene data show CDR1 as MGHRA and CDR2 as YSYEKL. The CDR3 spells CASSPDRASSYEQYF. The CDR3 DNA is TGCGCCAGCAGCCCGGACAGGGCGAGCTCCTACGAGCAGTACTTC.

The CDR3 here is CASSLVGFGTGGITGELFF. The CDR3 nucleotides read TGTGCCAGCAGCTTAGTGGGCTTCGGGACAGGGGGCATCACCGGGGAGCTGTTTTTT. V usage is TRBV7-6 and J usage is TRBJ2-2; the match to TRBD1 covers 12 bases. Germline V gene sequence: CDR1 SGHVS, CDR2 FNYEAQ. There are 19 residues in the CDR3. V lost 1 base and J lost 4; bases outside the gene matches: 10.

Comment on this clone: Given a much more abundant clone one base away, this may be a read error. V gene TRBV7-9 combines with J gene TRBJ1-1; tentative D call: TRBD1 (5 bases). CDR3 length equals 12 residues. The ends were cut back, 1 base at V and 6 bases at J, with 6 bases in the middle. CDR1 SEHNR and CDR2 FQNEAQ come from the germline V gene (reference sequence). The CDR3 DNA follows: TGTGCCAGCAGCTTAGGGGGGTCTGAAGCTTTCTTT. This gives the protein CASSLGGSEAFF.

The V and J genes are TRBV4-3 and TRBJ1-2; a possible D gene is TRBD1 (5 bases). The V gene lost 3 bases and the J gene lost 5 bases, with 22 bases spanning the gap. The CDR3 is made up of 17 amino acids. Looked up from germline, CDR1 is LGHNA and CDR2 is YSLEER. The CDR3 protein is CASSQAGGQGPGYGYTF. The DNA of the CDR3 is TGCGCCAGCAGCCAGGCCGGGGGTCAAGGTCCCGGGTATGGCTACACCTTC.

The rearrangement uses TRBV5-6 and TRBJ1-5; the match to TRBD1 covers 7 bases. The V gene's germline CDR1 is SGHDT and CDR2 YYEEEE. J was trimmed by 7 bases and V by 5 bases; bases with no gene match: 9. The CDR3 contains 14 residues. The CDR3 DNA follows: TGTGCCAGCAGTTGGGGACAGCAGGGGCAGCCCCAGCATTTT. Encoded protein: CASSWGQQGQPQHF.

This clone turned up a few times. This rearrangement joins TRBV28 to TRBJ2-2, with D perhaps assigned TRBD1 or TRBD2 (5 bases each). The V end was cut by 6 bases, the J end by 8 bases, with 19 bases between. This CDR3 contains 15 residues. Germline V gene lookup returns CDR1 MDHEN and CDR2 SYDVKM. The CDR3 protein is CASSPPRGAGGELFF. The CDR3 DNA follows: TGTGCCAGCAGCCCGCCCCGGGGCGCGGGTGGGGAGCTGTTTTTT.

This chain joins TRBV30 and TRBJ1-5; TRBD1 agrees at 7 bases. Germline V gene lookup returns CDR1 GTSNPN and CDR2 SVGIG (reference sequence). V gave up 5 bases and J gave up 3 bases; unmatched junction bases: 10. The CDR3 runs 15 residues. CDR3 loop: CAWGRDSYLNQPQHF. CDR3 DNA: TGTGCCTGGGGAAGGGACAGTTACCTCAATCAGCCCCAGCATTTT. Supplemented by reference TRBV30 and TRBJ1-5, the full variable domain reads SQTIHQWPATLVQPVGSPLSLECTVEGTSNPNLYWYRQAAGRGLQLLFYSVGIGQISSEVPQNLSASRPQDRQFILSSKKLLLSDSGFYLCAWGRDSYLNQPQHFGDGTRLSIL.

The V and J genes are TRBV29-1 and TRBJ1-5; D may be TRBD1 (5 bases). Trimming shortened V by 0 bases and J by 6 bases, and 9 bases separated the two germline ends. Per germline, CDR1 SQVTM and CDR2 ANQGSEA. The CDR3 totals 13 residues. The chain's CDR3 is CSVEEGGTQPQHF. In nucleotides, the CDR3 is TGCAGCGTTGAAGAGGGGGGGACTCAGCCCCAGCATTTT.

V is TRBV10-3 and J is TRBJ1-1; the D is unclear. Germline V lookup: CDR1 ENHRY, CDR2 SYGVKD. The CDR3 is made up of 14 amino acids. Trimming removed 0 bases from V and 1 base from J, with 6 bases in between. DNA for the CDR3: TGTGCCATCAGTGAGTCACAGAAGAACACTGAAGCTTTCTTT. Residues: CAISESQKNTEAFF.

This clone was picked up one time. The rearrangement uses TRBV29-1 and TRBJ1-1, with TRBD1 identical over 11 bases. V lost 4 bases to trimming and J lost 4 bases; unmatched junction nucleotides: 5. There are 14 residues in the CDR3. CDR1 is SQVTM and CDR2 is ANQGSEA in the germline V gene. CDR3 in DNA: TGCAGCGTTGGCTCCGGGACAGGGGGCACTGAAGCTTTCTTT. Its translation is CSVGSGTGGTEAFF. Full variable domain (missing parts from reference TRBV29-1 and TRBJ1-1): SAVISQKPSRDICQRGTSLTIQCQVDSQVTMMFWYRQQPGQSLTLIATANQGSEATYESGFVIDKFPISRPNLTFSTLTVSNMSPEDSSIYLCSVGSGTGGTEAFFGQGTRLTVV.

The chain combines TRBV2 with TRBJ2-2, with D possibly matching TRBD2 (7 bases). The V end lost 6 bases, the J end lost 7 bases, and 12 bases lay between the germline ends. Germline V CDR1 and CDR2: SNHLY, FYNNEI. The CDR3 runs 13 residues. The CDR3 DNA is TGTGCCAGCAGGGGGGGGCCGAGCGGGGAGCTGTTTTTT. Translated: CASRGGPSGELFF.

The chain joins TRBV19 to TRBJ2-1; the D gene is possibly TRBD1 (6 bases). CDR1 is LNHDA and CDR2 is SQIVND in the germline V gene (reference sequence). Between the trimmed V and J ends, which lost 4 bases and 8 bases, there was a span of 18 bases. The CDR3 extends over 15 amino acids. Here the CDR3 DNA reads TGTGCCAGTAGTACCCTTGGGCCAGGGGACCATGAGCAGTTCTTC. Residues: CASSTLGPGDHEQFF.

This chain uses TRBV30 with TRBJ2-1; no reliable D call. Germline assignment: CDR1 GTSNPN and CDR2 SVGIG (reference sequence). CDR3 size: 14 residues. V dropped 4 bases and J dropped 6 bases, with 16 bases sitting between them. This CDR3 reads CAWTLPRLRNEQFF. For the CDR3, the DNA is TGTGCCTGGACCTTGCCACGGCTTCGCAATGAGCAGTTCTTC.